This T cell receptor (beta chain) was recorded in a study of PD-L1 blockade in urothelial cancer. The CDR3 runs to 13 residues. With 8 bases removed from V and 3 bases from J, the gap between germline ends came to 13 bases. From germline, CDR1 is MNHEY and CDR2 SMNVEV (reference sequence). Time point given: peripheral blood 6 weeks after treatment start. Libraries were prepared by immunoSEQ multiplex PCR; TCRdb keeps only in-frame clonotypes and omits some of them. The profile shows 25,000 to 35,000 clones, 84% of them singletons. The sample consisted of PBMCs, taken around atezolizumab (anti-PD-L1) treatment. The clonotype comes from a man between 65 and 80 years old with urothelial cancer. This chain connects TRBV27 to TRBJ2-5, with D tentatively TRBD2 (6 bases). CDR3 residues: CASSGLGEETQYF. The CDR3 DNA reads TGTGCCAGCTCGGGACTTGGGGAAGAGACCCAGTACTTC.